This T cell receptor (beta chain) emerged from a study of blood T cells in healthy people across ages. Whole-study results and caveats: Diversity estimates from one million T cells were considered underestimates.

The second PCR ran about 6 to 12 cycles with a sample-barcoded 5' primer and J-beta primers. Samples each returned at least 2.5 million CDR3-containing paired-end reads. TCRdb recomputed calls from the 5' RACE reads with MiXCR, one row per CDR3 protein. Among about 570,000 distinct CDR3 sequences listed, 27% were seen once. There were healthy Caucasian individuals from Russia, aged about 6 to 100, serving as donors. The table lists this clonotype with a few counts. Its cognate antigen is unknown. The germline gives CDR1 SGHTA, CDR2 FQGNSA. There are 14 residues in the CDR3. V dropped 5 bases and J dropped 2 bases, with 12 bases sitting between them.

The sample consisted of blood. J is TRBJ1-2 and V is TRBV7-2, with unresolved D. This receptor was obtained from a woman in her seventies in good health. The CDR3, as DNA: TGTGCCAGCAGCCCCACGGCACAAAACTATGGCTACACCTTC. This encodes CASSPTAQNYGYTF.